This T cell receptor beta chain originates from a study of HIV-infected patients and healthy controls. The table lists this clonotype with a few counts. TCRdb reanalysed the 5' RACE reads using MiXCR and keeps one entry per CDR3 protein. This table has 70,000 or so distinct CDR3 sequences, about 16% appearing once. This clonotype was sampled from a human donor in good health. Specimen: CD4+ T cells from blood.

This chain's CDR3 is CASSTQGDYGYTF. The CDR3, as DNA: TGCGCCAGCAGCACACAGGGGGACTATGGCTACACCTTC. The rearrangement links TRBV5-1 to TRBJ1-2, with 8 bases that match TRBD1. There are 13 residues in the CDR3. The V gene end was trimmed by 4 bases and the J gene end by 3 bases; junction bases not matched to a gene: 2. Germline V gene lookup returns CDR1 SGHRS and CDR2 YFSETQ.